Shown below are 27 T cell receptor beta chains from a single sample sequenced in a study of siplizumab effects on memory and regulatory T cells. Produced via immunoSEQ multiplex PCR; TCRdb's table is partial and in-frame only. The table lists roughly 100,000 clones, roughly nine tenths of them singletons, with 0.9% to 1.3% in the top ten. The sequencing input was CD4+ T cells sorted from blood. The receptor set was obtained from a human donor in good health.

This sequence joins TRBV5-1 and TRBJ2-7; 8 bases are a match to TRBD2. Germline V gives CDR1 SGHRS, CDR2 YFSETQ. The CDR3 consists of 15 residues. Trimming at V came to 4 bases and at J to 5 bases, leaving 11 bases not matched to a gene. CDR3 sequence: CASSPNPGGLNEQYF. The CDR3 DNA reads TGCGCCAGCAGCCCCAATCCGGGGGGGCTCAACGAGCAGTACTTC.

The rearrangement joins TRBV12-5 to TRBJ1-1; 11 bases map to TRBD1. The V and J ends lost 0 bases and 0 bases, in that order; junction bases with no gene match: 9. The CDR3 is 19 amino acids. Germline V gives CDR1 LGHNT, CDR2 FRNRAP. DNA for the CDR3: TGTGCTAGTGGTTTGGTGGGACAGGGGGTATACTGGATGAACACTGAAGCTTTCTTT. Protein sequence: CASGLVGQGVYWMNTEAFF.

The chain joins TRBV15 to TRBJ2-2, with D hard to call. Germline loops: CDR1 LNHNV, CDR2 YYDKDF (reference sequence). Trimming took 3 bases from V and 6 from J, leaving 17 bases between them. CDR3 length equals 16 residues. CDR3 sequence: CATSSEKTLRSGELFF. DNA for the CDR3: TGTGCCACCAGCAGCGAAAAAACCTTGCGTTCCGGGGAGCTGTTTTTT. The whole variable domain, remainder taken from reference TRBV15 and TRBJ2-2, is DAMVIQNPRYQVTQFGKPVTLSCSQTLNHNVMYWYQQKSSQAPKLLFHYYDKDFNNEADTPDNFQSRRPNTSFCFLDIRSPGLGDTAMYLCATSSEKTLRSGELFFGEGSRLTVL.

V and J are TRBV6-5 and TRBJ2-7; D is unresolved. Between the trimmed V and J ends, which lost 5 bases and 3 bases, there was a span of 5 bases. There are 11 residues in the CDR3. Germline CDR1 reads MNHEY; CDR2 reads SVGAGI. In nucleotides, the CDR3 is TGTGCCAGCAGTACCCACTACGAGCAGTACTTC. It is translated as CASSTHYEQYF.

The chain employs TRBV5-4 and TRBJ2-7; TRBD1 agrees at 12 bases. This CDR3 has 13 residues. Germline lookup yields CDR1 SGHNT and CDR2 YYREEE (reference sequence). J gave up 7 bases and V 9 bases, and 8 bases lay outside the gene matches. The CDR3 reads CATRDRGPSEQYF. The CDR3, as DNA: TGTGCCACCCGGGACAGGGGGCCGTCGGAGCAGTACTTC.

V gene TRBV7-2 combines with J gene TRBJ2-1; the D gene is possibly TRBD2 (5 bases). Looked up from germline, CDR1 is SGHTA and CDR2 is FQGNSA. This CDR3 comprises 19 residues. V gave up 0 bases and J gave up 6 bases, with 24 bases separating them. For the CDR3, the DNA is TGTGCCAGCAGCTTAGCCAGCACACGGGCGCCTACCGCGGGCAATGAGCAGTTCTTC. It encodes CASSLASTRAPTAGNEQFF.

The sample holds one count of this clone. The chain joins TRBV6-1 to TRBJ2-4; TRBD1 agrees at 7 bases. Germline loops: CDR1 MNHNS, CDR2 SASEGT. The junction had 7 bases not matched to a gene; V was cut back by 4 bases and J by 13 bases. This CDR3 region has 12 residues. CDR3: CASSAVTGLQYF. CDR3 sequence (DNA): TGTGCCAGCAGTGCCGTGACAGGGTTACAGTACTTC.

This clone was picked up one time. This sequence joins TRBV5-1 and TRBJ2-1; 13 bases are shared with TRBD2. The V and J ends lost 4 bases and 8 bases, in that order; junction bases with no gene match: 9. This CDR3 contains 16 residues. Germline-derived CDR1 and CDR2 are SGHRS and YFSETQ. CDR3 sequence reads: CASSETRTSGSYEQFF. As DNA, the CDR3 is TGCGCCAGCAGCGAAACACGGACTAGCGGGAGCTATGAGCAGTTCTTC.

V and J are TRBV19 and TRBJ2-7; 7 nucleotides match TRBD1. CDR3 length equals 12 residues. With 9 bases clipped from V and 3 bases from J, the junction kept 5 bases outside the gene matches. Germline V CDR1 and CDR2: LNHDA, SQIVND (reference sequence). CDR3 nucleotide sequence: TGTGCCAGCCGACAGGGAATCTACGAGCAGTACTTC. Translating it yields CASRQGIYEQYF.

The chain couples TRBV21-1 to TRBJ2-3; TRBD1 is the table's D call, not checked against the DNA. TRBV21-1 is flagged as a pseudogene. This CDR3 comprises 17 residues. The CDR3 DNA follows: TGTGCCAGCAGCAAAGAGGGGGACAGGGGGCAGACAGATACGCAGTATTTT. Translating it yields CASSKEGDRGQTDTQYF.

V and J are TRBV19 and TRBJ1-1; D uncertain. The CDR3 extends over 12 amino acids. The ends were cut back, 6 bases at V and 9 bases at J, with 14 bases in the middle. Germline loops: CDR1 LNHDA, CDR2 SQIVND (reference sequence). The chain's CDR3 is CASSGSGRQAFF. The CDR3 nucleotides read TGTGCCAGTAGCGGATCGGGCAGGCAAGCTTTCTTT.

The V gene is TRBV6-5, the J gene TRBJ2-7, with D perhaps given as TRBD1 or TRBD2 (5 bases each). Germline V gene lookup returns CDR1 MNHEY and CDR2 SVGAGI. The ends were cut back, 2 bases at V and 6 bases at J, with 17 bases in the middle. The CDR3 covers 15 residues. CDR3 coding DNA: TGTGCCAGCAGTTACAAATGGGGGTCCGTCGCCGAGCAGTACTTC. It encodes CASSYKWGSVAEQYF.

The rearrangement uses TRBV9 and TRBJ2-1; a possible D gene is TRBD2 (6 bases). Trimming pared 3 bases from V and 7 bases from J, leaving 20 bases between. This CDR3 is built from 16 residues. Germline assignment: CDR1 SGDLS and CDR2 YYNGEE. The CDR3 loop reads CASSALGGAGSNEQFF. In DNA form, the CDR3 reads TGTGCCAGCAGCGCCCTCGGGGGTGCGGGATCGAATGAGCAGTTCTTC.

This clone was seen a single time. The genes are TRBV2 and TRBJ2-2; D is undetermined. Germline V gene lookup returns CDR1 SNHLY and CDR2 FYNNEI. The CDR3 covers 15 residues. V was clipped by 4 bases and J by 0 bases, with 9 bases between them. DNA for the CDR3: TGTGCCAGCAGTGCCAGGACCTCGAACACCGGGGAGCTGTTTTTT. Translating gives CASSARTSNTGELFF.

The rearrangement uses TRBV9 and TRBJ2-3; D remains unclear. The V end was cut by 3 bases, the J end by 6 bases, with 11 bases between. Germline loops: CDR1 SGDLS, CDR2 YYNGEE. The CDR3 totals 13 residues. The CDR3 protein is CASSASPEDTQYF. The DNA of the CDR3 is TGTGCCAGCAGCGCAAGTCCCGAGGATACGCAGTATTTT.

The V gene is TRBV27, the J gene TRBJ2-7; 8 bases map to TRBD1. CDR1 is MNHEY and CDR2 is SMNVEV in the germline V gene (reference sequence). Trimming at V came to 3 bases and at J to 2 bases, leaving 3 bases not matched to a gene. This CDR3 contains 14 residues. The CDR3, as DNA: TGTGCCAGCAGTTTTCCGGGACAGGCCTACGAGCAGTACTTC. Translated: CASSFPGQAYEQYF.

This chain uses TRBV5-1 with TRBJ2-1; a possible D gene is TRBD2 (6 bases). Trimming pared 4 bases from V and 1 base from J, leaving 12 bases between. CDR3 size: 15 residues. CDR1 and CDR2 (germline): SGHRS, YFSETQ. The CDR3 nucleotides are TGCGCCAGCAGCATCGGGGGAGGATCCTACAATGAGCAGTTCTTC. This codes for CASSIGGGSYNEQFF.

This chain joins TRBV15 and TRBJ2-7, with a weak D call TRBD1 (6 bases). This CDR3 has 14 amino acids. V lost 0 bases and J 5 bases, leaving 11 bases between the germline ends. The germline CDR1 and CDR2 sequences are LNHNV and YYDKDF (reference sequence). The CDR3: CATSRDVAGDEQYF. The CDR3 DNA reads TGTGCCACCAGCAGAGATGTGGCAGGGGACGAGCAGTACTTC.

The chain has TRBV6-5 and TRBJ2-3, with 13 bases identical to TRBD2. CDR3 length equals 16 residues. Germline V CDR1 and CDR2: MNHEY, SVGAGI. V lost 3 bases and J lost 5; bases outside the gene matches: 5. In DNA form, the CDR3 reads TGTGCCAGCAGTTATAGGGGACTAGCGGGGAGAGATACGCAGTATTTT. Protein: CASSYRGLAGRDTQYF.

The chain recombines TRBV19 with TRBJ2-1, with TRBD2 matching over 10 bases. Losses at the gene ends were 4 bases for V and 5 bases for J; bases not matched to a gene: 8. The CDR3 runs 16 residues. The V gene's germline CDR1 is LNHDA and CDR2 SQIVND (reference sequence). DNA for the CDR3: TGTGCCAGTAGTAGGGTCTCAGCGGGAGGGGACAATGAGCAGTTCTTC. This encodes CASSRVSAGGDNEQFF.

The chain joins TRBV5-4 to TRBJ2-5; 9 nucleotides match TRBD1. Germline loops: CDR1 SGHNT, CDR2 YYREEE (reference sequence). V lost 5 bases to trimming and J lost 10 bases; unmatched junction nucleotides: 9. The CDR3 runs 13 residues. Here the CDR3 reads CASSLRQGEDQYF. The CDR3 nucleotides are TGTGCCAGCAGTCTCAGACAGGGGGAGGACCAGTACTTC.

This clone was found a few times. The chain is built from TRBV30 and TRBJ1-1; perhaps TRBD1 as D (5 bases). V lost 0 bases and J lost 4, with 9 bases in between. The CDR3 extends over 13 amino acids. The germline gives CDR1 GTSNPN, CDR2 SVGIG (reference sequence). CDR3 nucleotides: TGTGCCTGGAGTGTAAGGGACGGCACTGAAGCTTTCTTT. Encoded protein: CAWSVRDGTEAFF.

The chain carries TRBV7-9 and TRBJ2-7; D not certain. In germline, CDR1 is SEHNR, CDR2 FQNEAQ (reference sequence). The CDR3 loop spans 14 amino acids. Trimming stripped 1 base from V and 3 bases from J, with 10 bases between. The CDR3 region has the DNA TGTGCCAGCAGCTTAGTTTCCCAATTCTACGAGCAGTACTTC. Translating gives CASSLVSQFYEQYF.

This chain connects TRBV18 to TRBJ2-7, with 12 bases aligning to TRBD1. Germline V gene lookup returns CDR1 KGHSH and CDR2 LQKENI. V shed 2 bases, J shed 5 bases, and the junction held 4 bases outside the gene matches. The CDR3 totals 15 residues. The CDR3 DNA reads TGTGCCAGCTCACCATCCGGGACAGGGGGCCACGAGCAGTACTTC. As protein: CASSPSGTGGHEQYF.

This chain uses TRBV7-2 with TRBJ1-5; D is uncertain. Germline CDR1 reads SGHTA; CDR2 reads FQGNSA. V was trimmed by 0 bases and J by 0 bases, leaving 15 bases between them. The CDR3 contains 18 residues. The CDR3 loop reads CASSLAPGGRYSNQPQHF. The CDR3 DNA follows: TGTGCCAGCAGCTTAGCCCCCGGAGGGCGGTATAGCAATCAGCCCCAGCATTTT.

V usage is TRBV27 and J usage is TRBJ1-4; no definite D call. The CDR3 is made up of 14 amino acids. Trimming removed 5 bases from V and 0 bases from J, with 7 bases in between. The germline CDR1 and CDR2 sequences are MNHEY and SMNVEV (reference sequence). CDR3 in DNA: TGTGCCAGCAGTGAGCGGGCAACTAATGAAAAACTGTTTTTT. Amino acid sequence: CASSERATNEKLFF.

The V gene is TRBV27, the J gene TRBJ2-2; D is possibly TRBD2 (6 bases). V was pared by 9 bases and J by 4 bases, with 15 bases between. CDR1 is MNHEY, CDR2 SMNVEV, per germline (reference sequence). The CDR3 is 14 residues long. CDR3 coding DNA: TGTGCCAGTGCCTCGGAGGGACCCACCGGGGAGCTGTTTTTT. Translated: CASASEGPTGELFF.